This section outlines one TCR beta chain sequence together with its context. This entry is derived from a study of shared clonotypes between healthy human individuals. This CDR3 has 16 amino acids. Germline CDR1 reads SGDLS; CDR2 reads YYNGEE. Between the trimmed V and J ends, which lost 3 bases and 3 bases, there was a span of 16 bases. Profiled with immunoSEQ multiplex PCR; TCRdb holds only in-frame clones, not every one. The table has about 960,000 clones, 76% seen once; the top ten hold approximately 1.5%. This rearrangement joins TRBV9 to TRBJ2-1; tentatively, D is TRBD1 (5 bases). The sequencing input was memory CD4+ T cells sorted from blood. The sample's subset: CD45RA-negative fraction. This TCR derives from a man in his late teens or twenties in good health. The CDR3 loop is CASSAASFRGYNEQFF. DNA for the CDR3: TGTGCCAGCAGCGCCGCCTCATTTAGGGGCTACAATGAGCAGTTCTTC.